This T cell receptor (beta chain) was found in a study of T cells after yellow fever vaccination (dated by TCRdb to the late 2010s). A note on the overall study: The SMART-Seq v4 Ultra Low Input RNA kit was used to prepare libraries from fractions with low cell numbers. To track T-cell clones before and after primary and booster YFV17D yellow fever vaccination, bulk TCR alpha and beta repertoires were sequenced longitudinally. Two healthy male donors made up the cohort, one aged 18 to 29 years and the other aged 30 to 40 years. Bulk PBMC replicates and cell subsets were isolated from blood drawn at multiple timepoints before and after both primary and secondary immunization. Broader findings and caveats from the paper: The study included only a couple of donors, which limits how far the findings can be generalized. Because abundant contaminating clonotypes from the bulk population could be contained in FACS-sorted repertoires, computational filtering was required. After the booster, most of the clones that had expanded following primary vaccination were detected again (almost 98% of CD4 and roughly 90% of CD8), which suggests that memory was broadly maintained. Compared with the primary T-cell response, the secondary T-cell response was weaker but faster, peaking on day 5 rather than day 15. A small fraction of clonotypes showed up in both the CD4 and CD8 compartments, probably as a result of convergent recombination.

There are 15 amino acids in the CDR3, from cysteine to phenylalanine inclusive. The kept DNA is CDR3 alone, 45 bases in frame from the first base. The CDR1 and CDR2 encoded by the germline V gene are SQVTM and ANQGSEA. V loses 2 bases, J loses 4 bases, and the germline ends lie 17 bases apart. The treatment or condition label of this sample denotes: live attenuated yellow fever vaccine strain. A standard Ficoll-Paque protocol was used to isolate PBMCs from peripheral blood. Dynabeads CD4 and CD8 positive selection kits were used to isolate the CD4 and CD8 T-cell fractions. TriZol was used to extract RNA from bulk PBMCs, CD4 and CD8 fractions, and dextramer-positive and dextramer-negative fractions. This clonotype was seen a few times. Its antigen remains undetermined. No base quality values were provided; no much bigger clone lies one nucleotide off. TCR cDNA was made using 5'RACE template switching, a step that added a universal primer site and unique molecular identifiers. Priming for cDNA synthesis came from both the TCR alpha and TCR beta constant segments. Two PCR steps were used to amplify libraries, with sample barcodes and sequencing adapters being added in the second step. Sequencing of the libraries was done on either Illumina HiSeq 2500 (2x100 bp) or NovaSeq (2x150 bp). The original methods were these. MIGEC handled demultiplexing of reads and collapsing into UMI consensus sequences, while MiXCR performed V(D)J alignment. Vaccine-responding clonotypes were identified with edgeR using replicate PBMC samples, with FDR below 0.01 and a log2 fold change above 5 up to day 15 being required. Each bulk clonotype was labeled CD4 or CD8 based on which sequenced repertoire, CD4 or CD8, contained the clonotype at higher abundance. TCRdb took the public reads, trimmed them with fastp at Q25, ran MiXCR for clone calling and kept in-frame beta chains. Identical CDR3 protein sequences are pooled into one entry, listed with their most common genes and DNA. The V and J calls were determined by TCRdb, not by the authors. The sample contains approximately 260,000 distinct CDR3 sequences, around 13% of them found a single time. Approximately 0.49% of the sample is in the top ten clones.

The V and J genes are TRBV29-1 and TRBJ1-1; tentative D gene TRBD1, with 5 bases matching. Sequenced here: CD4+ T cells sorted from PBMCs, sampled 45 days after the yellow fever booster vaccination. This clonotype originated in a man between 25 and 39 years old who received the YFV17D yellow fever vaccine. At the DNA level, the sequence is TGCAGCGTTGAAATGTCAGGGCGGTTTGCCACTGAAGCTTTCTTT. Its protein product is CSVEMSGRFATEAFF.